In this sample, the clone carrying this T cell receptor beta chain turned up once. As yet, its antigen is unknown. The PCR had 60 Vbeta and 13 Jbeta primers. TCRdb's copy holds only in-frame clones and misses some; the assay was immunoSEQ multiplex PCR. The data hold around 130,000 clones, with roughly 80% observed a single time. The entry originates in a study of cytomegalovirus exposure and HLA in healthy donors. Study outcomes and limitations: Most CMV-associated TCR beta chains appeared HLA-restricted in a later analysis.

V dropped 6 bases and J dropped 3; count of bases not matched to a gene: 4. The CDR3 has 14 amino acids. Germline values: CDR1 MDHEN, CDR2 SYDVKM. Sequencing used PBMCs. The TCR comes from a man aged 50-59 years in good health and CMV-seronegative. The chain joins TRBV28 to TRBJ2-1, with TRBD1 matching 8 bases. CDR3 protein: CASRTGTGYNEQFF. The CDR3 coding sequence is TGTGCCAGCAGAACCGGGACAGGCTACAATGAGCAGTTCTTC.